The 21 T cell receptor beta chains below come from one sample, sequenced in a study of graft-versus-host responses after intestinal transplantation (dated by TCRdb to the early 2020s). Libraries were prepared through the immunoSEQ multiplex PCR assay. TCRdb stores this immuneACCESS table with in-frame sequences only. Part of the clones is absent; in the studies checked, under half of the shortfall reflects unresolved V genes, and no reason is known for the rest. This sample has around 20,000 clones in its table, and around 94% of those were observed once. Around 46% of the sample belongs to the ten largest clones. This specimen was PBMCs, taken approximately 250 days after intestinal transplant. These TCRs come from a human patient who received an intestinal transplant, so some T cells may come from the graft donor.

By proportion, this clone is medium-sized. The CDR3 protein is CASSLERSEQYF. CDR3 nucleotide sequence: TGTGCCAGCAGCTTAGAACGATCCGAGCAGTACTTC. The rearrangement joins TRBV13 to TRBJ2-7; D not resolved. V dropped 1 base and J dropped 6 bases, with 7 bases sitting between them. The V gene's germline CDR1 is PRHDT and CDR2 FYEKMQ (reference sequence). CDR3 size: 12 residues.

The rearrangement uses TRBV15 and TRBJ2-3; TRBD2 might be the D (5 bases). The CDR3 consists of 16 residues. Germline V lookup: CDR1 LNHNV, CDR2 YYDKDF (reference sequence). Trimming stripped 1 base from V and 0 bases from J, with 11 bases between. CDR3: CATSRGTLASTDTQYF. In DNA, the CDR3 is TGTGCCACCAGCAGAGGGACTCTAGCTAGCACAGATACGCAGTATTTT.

This chain connects TRBV29-1 to TRBJ2-5; D unclear. Between the trimmed V and J ends, which lost 7 bases and 5 bases, there was a span of 14 bases. The V gene's germline CDR1 is SQVTM and CDR2 ANQGSEA. The CDR3 sequence is 12 residues long. CDR3 in amino acids: CSATPGPETQYF. Here the CDR3 DNA reads TGCAGCGCGACCCCGGGCCCCGAGACCCAGTACTTC.

This sequence joins TRBV5-1 and TRBJ2-2; D uncertain. Germline V gene data show CDR1 as SGHRS and CDR2 as YFSETQ. V was cut by 5 bases and J by 1 base, with 9 bases left in between. The CDR3 loop spans 14 amino acids. Here the CDR3 DNA reads TGCGCCAGCAGGGGGTTTAAGAACACCGGGGAGCTGTTTTTT. Translation gives CASRGFKNTGELFF.

The CDR3 loop reads CASSSPNSSYNEQFF. CDR3 bases: TGTGCCAGCAGTTCCCCGAATAGCTCCTACAATGAGCAGTTCTTC. This chain uses TRBV27 with TRBJ2-1; D ambiguous. Trimming cost V 4 bases and J 0 bases, with 10 bases left between them. The length of the CDR3 is 15 residues. CDR1 MNHEY and CDR2 SMNVEV come from the germline V gene (reference sequence).

The J gene is TRBJ2-5, the V gene TRBV7-9, with TRBD2 matching over 7 bases. Per germline, CDR1 SEHNR and CDR2 FQNEAQ (reference sequence). CDR3 length: 14 residues. Trimming at V came to 4 bases and at J to 2 bases, leaving 4 bases not matched to a gene. DNA for the CDR3: TGTGCCAGCAGCTCGAGGACTAGTCAAGAGACCCAGTACTTC. It yields the protein CASSSRTSQETQYF.

V and J are TRBV2 and TRBJ2-7; no clear D gene. CDR3 length: 14 residues. Trimming removed 2 bases from V and 2 bases from J, with 10 bases in between. Looked up from germline, CDR1 is SNHLY and CDR2 is FYNNEI. The CDR3 nucleotides read TGTGCCAGCAGTGAATCTCGCATCGCCTACGAGCAGTACTTC. Its translation: CASSESRIAYEQYF.

This clone appeared once. This rearrangement joins TRBV28 to TRBJ1-3, with 7 bases matching TRBD1. Losses at the gene ends were 8 bases for V and 4 bases for J; bases not matched to a gene: 8. From germline, CDR1 is MDHEN and CDR2 SYDVKM. The CDR3 sequence is 14 residues long. In DNA, the CDR3 is TGTGCCAGCCGGCCGACAGGGACAGGAAACACCATATATTTT. This gives the protein CASRPTGTGNTIYF.

The gene calls are TRBV2 and TRBJ1-2; possibly TRBD1 for D (5 bases). The CDR3 runs to 14 residues. Germline lookup yields CDR1 SNHLY and CDR2 FYNNEI. Trimming removed 3 bases from V and 7 bases from J, with 15 bases in between. CDR3 nucleotides: TGTGCCAGCAGTGATCTCACAGGTTCGCGTGGCTACACCTTC. Protein sequence: CASSDLTGSRGYTF.

V and J are TRBV7-9 and TRBJ2-3, with D perhaps matching TRBD1 (5 bases). V was cut by 4 bases and J by 0 bases, with 11 bases left in between. CDR3 length: 15 amino acids. CDR1 and CDR2 from the germline V gene are SEHNR and FQNEAQ (reference sequence). Here the CDR3 DNA reads TGTGCCAGCAGCTCCCTGCAGGGAAGCACAGATACGCAGTATTTT. Translating gives CASSSLQGSTDTQYF.

The rearrangement links TRBV21-1 to TRBJ1-4; the D call in the table, TRBD1, was not verified against the DNA. TRBV21-1 is designated a pseudogene. The CDR3 contains 19 residues. The CDR3 here is CASSKFRKRTGATNEKLFF. CDR3 in DNA: TGTGCCAGCTCCAAATTCCGTAAACGGACAGGAGCAACTAATGAAAAACTGTTTTTT.

This rearrangement joins TRBV6-5 to TRBJ1-6; no clear D gene. There are 15 residues in the CDR3. The V end was cut by 0 bases, the J end by 13 bases, with 16 bases between. Germline assignment: CDR1 MNHEY and CDR2 SVGAGI. The DNA of the CDR3 is TGTGCCAGCAGTTACTCGAGTCGGGCGGGTAGTCCCCTCCACTTT. This codes for CASSYSSRAGSPLHF.

CDR3 in DNA: TGTGCCAGCAGCTTAACGGGACTAGCGGGTTGGAGCTCCTACGAGCAGTACTTC. It codes for CASSLTGLAGWSSYEQYF. This chain links TRBV7-9 with TRBJ2-7; 12 bases fit TRBD2. Germline V gene sequence: CDR1 SEHNR, CDR2 FQNEAQ (reference sequence). V lost 2 bases to trimming and J lost 0 bases; unmatched junction nucleotides: 8. The CDR3 runs to 18 residues.

The chain couples TRBV27 to TRBJ2-1; 10 bases match TRBD2. Germline trimming cut 7 bases from V and 2 bases from J; bases unmatched to any gene: 23. Germline V lookup: CDR1 MNHEY, CDR2 SMNVEV (reference sequence). This CDR3 has 21 residues. CDR3 nucleotide sequence: TGTGCCAGCACCCCGGGGGAAGCGGGAGGGTTAGAGGTTGGAGCCTACAATGAGCAGTTCTTC. Residues: CASTPGEAGGLEVGAYNEQFF.

This chain uses TRBV11-2 with TRBJ2-1; TRBD2 agrees at 7 bases. Germline CDR1 SGHAT, CDR2 FQNNGV. This CDR3 has 14 residues. J lost 0 bases, V lost 4 bases, and 0 bases had no gene match. The CDR3 DNA is TGTGCCAGCAGCTGGACTAGCTCCTACAATGAGCAGTTCTTC. It encodes CASSWTSSYNEQFF.

The CDR3 spells CAISAVSGSQYNEQFF. CDR3 sequence (DNA): TGTGCCATCAGTGCGGTTAGCGGGAGTCAGTACAATGAGCAGTTCTTC. This rearrangement joins TRBV10-3 to TRBJ2-1, with 9 bases that match TRBD2. The CDR3 totals 16 residues. The germline V gene encodes CDR1 ENHRY and CDR2 SYGVKD. J was trimmed by 4 bases and V by 4 bases; bases with no gene match: 8.

The chain combines TRBV15 with TRBJ2-1, with TRBD2 matching over 11 bases. The CDR3 is made up of 19 amino acids. Germline V lookup: CDR1 LNHNV, CDR2 YYDKDF (reference sequence). J was trimmed by 8 bases and V by 0 bases; bases with no gene match: 15. CDR3 nucleotide sequence: TGTGCCACCAGCAGAGATATCAGTCCCACTAGCGGGAGTTTGGATGAGCAGTTCTTC. It codes for CATSRDISPTSGSLDEQFF.

This clone appeared once. The chain has TRBV7-9 and TRBJ1-2; D is unclear. Germline assignment: CDR1 SEHNR and CDR2 FQNEAQ (reference sequence). The CDR3 is made up of 17 amino acids. Trimming took off 5 bases at V and 4 bases at J, with 23 bases between the two ends. CDR3 nucleotide sequence: TGTGCCAGCAGCCAGGAGACACAGAGAGCCCTATTCTATGGCTACACCTTC. Translation: CASSQETQRALFYGYTF.

The chain recombines TRBV5-1 with TRBJ2-1, with 8 nucleotides matching TRBD1. V trimming: 2 bases; J trimming: 8 bases; junction bases outside the gene matches: 3. Germline V gives CDR1 SGHRS, CDR2 YFSETQ. The CDR3 loop spans 13 amino acids. DNA for the CDR3: TGCGCCAGCAGCTTACAGGGGGTCGATGAGCAGTTCTTC. Translating it yields CASSLQGVDEQFF.

This sequence joins TRBV29-1 and TRBJ1-2, with a possible D match to TRBD1 (5 bases). This CDR3 has 12 amino acids. The V and J ends lost 4 bases and 3 bases respectively, with 9 bases between them. Germline CDR1 is SQVTM and CDR2 is ANQGSEA. The CDR3, as DNA: TGCAGCGTTGTACGGGGGGACTATGGCTACACCTTC. It yields the protein CSVVRGDYGYTF. The variable domain in full, completed from reference TRBV29-1 and TRBJ1-2, reads SAVISQKPSRDICQRGTSLTIQCQVDSQVTMMFWYRQQPGQSLTLIATANQGSEATYESGFVIDKFPISRPNLTFSTLTVSNMSPEDSSIYLCSVVRGDYGYTFGSGTRLTVV.

The V call is TRBV9, the J call TRBJ2-2; 9 bases match TRBD1. Unmatched junction bases numbered 6, after V lost 4 bases and J lost 5 bases. There are 15 residues in the CDR3. Per the germline V gene, CDR1 is SGDLS and CDR2 is YYNGEE. In DNA form, the CDR3 reads TGTGCCAGCAGCCGTCCCGGGACAGGGACCGGGGAGCTGTTTTTT. Amino acids: CASSRPGTGTGELFF.